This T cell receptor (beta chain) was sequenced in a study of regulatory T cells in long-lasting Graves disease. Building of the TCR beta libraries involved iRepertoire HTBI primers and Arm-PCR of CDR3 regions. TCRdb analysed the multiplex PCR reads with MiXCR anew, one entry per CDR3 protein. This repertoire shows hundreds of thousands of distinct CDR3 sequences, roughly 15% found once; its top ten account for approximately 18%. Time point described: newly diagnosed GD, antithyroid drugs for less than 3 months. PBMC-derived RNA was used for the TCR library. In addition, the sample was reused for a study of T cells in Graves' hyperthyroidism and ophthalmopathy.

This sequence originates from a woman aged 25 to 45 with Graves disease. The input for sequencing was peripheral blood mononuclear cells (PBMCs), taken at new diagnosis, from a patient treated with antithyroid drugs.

CDR3 in DNA: TGCGCCAGCAGCTTGTCGGCGGGGCTCCAAGAGACCCAGTACTTC. It yields the protein CASSLSAGLQETQYF. V gene TRBV5-1 combines with J gene TRBJ2-5; D perhaps matches TRBD2 (6 bases). V shed 1 base and J shed 1 base, with 11 bases lying between them. Germline values: CDR1 SGHRS, CDR2 YFSETQ. CDR3 length equals 15 residues.